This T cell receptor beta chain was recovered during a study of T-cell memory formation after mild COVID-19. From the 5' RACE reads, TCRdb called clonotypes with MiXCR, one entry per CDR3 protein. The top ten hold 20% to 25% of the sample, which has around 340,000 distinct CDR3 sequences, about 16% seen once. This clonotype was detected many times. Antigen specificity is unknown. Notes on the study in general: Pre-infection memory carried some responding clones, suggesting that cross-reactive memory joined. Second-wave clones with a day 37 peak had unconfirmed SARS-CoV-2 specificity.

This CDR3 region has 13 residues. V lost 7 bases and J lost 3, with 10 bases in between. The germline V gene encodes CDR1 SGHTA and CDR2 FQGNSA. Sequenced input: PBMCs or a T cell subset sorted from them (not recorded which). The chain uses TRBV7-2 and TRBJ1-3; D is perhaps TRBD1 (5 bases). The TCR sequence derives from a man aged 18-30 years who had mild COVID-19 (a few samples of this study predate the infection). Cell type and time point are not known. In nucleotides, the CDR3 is TGTGCCAGCACTCCGGGGCATGGAAACACCATATATTTT. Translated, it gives CASTPGHGNTIYF.